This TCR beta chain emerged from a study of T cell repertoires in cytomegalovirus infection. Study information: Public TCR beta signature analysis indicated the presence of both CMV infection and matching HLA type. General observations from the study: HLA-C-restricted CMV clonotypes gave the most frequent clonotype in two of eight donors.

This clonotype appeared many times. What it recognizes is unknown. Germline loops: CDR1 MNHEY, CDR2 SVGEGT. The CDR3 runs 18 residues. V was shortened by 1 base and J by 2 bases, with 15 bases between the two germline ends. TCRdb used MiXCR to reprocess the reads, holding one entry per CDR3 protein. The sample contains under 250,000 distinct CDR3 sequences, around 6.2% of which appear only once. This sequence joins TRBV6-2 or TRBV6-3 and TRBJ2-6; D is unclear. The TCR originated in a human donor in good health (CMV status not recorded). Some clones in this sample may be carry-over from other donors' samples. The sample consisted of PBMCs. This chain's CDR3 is CASSYWPGKRAGANVLTF. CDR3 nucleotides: TGTGCCAGCAGTTACTGGCCAGGAAAAAGAGCTGGGGCCAACGTCCTGACTTTC.